The clone carrying this T cell receptor (beta chain) was seen a handful of times. Antigen: not known. The data are from a study of T cells after yellow fever vaccination. Study as a whole: Preparation of the low-cell-number fractions used SMART-Seq v4 Ultra Low Input.

TCRdb analysed the 5' RACE reads with MiXCR anew, one entry per CDR3 protein. The repertoire includes 200,000 to 300,000 distinct CDR3 sequences, 10% to 15% of them detected once, and roughly 0.5% sits in the top ten. Findings and limits, study-wide: The booster saw the reappearance of most primary-vaccination clones (roughly 97% CD4, 88% CD8).

This material consisted of CD4+ T cells sorted from PBMCs, taken 45 days after the yellow fever booster vaccination. The clonotype comes from a man younger than 45 who received the YFV17D yellow fever vaccine.

CDR3 nucleotides: TGCAGTGCTAAACCGACGGCCCTAGCCAAAAACATTCAGTACTTC. It yields the protein CSAKPTALAKNIQYF. The chain links TRBV20-1 to TRBJ2-4, with D uncertain. CDR1 and CDR2 (germline): DFQATT, SNEGSKA (reference sequence). The V and J ends lost 4 bases and 0 bases respectively, with 13 bases between them. There are 15 residues in the CDR3.